This T cell receptor beta chain emerged from a study of a mutant IDH1 vaccine in newly diagnosed glioma. Study in general: The treated group averaged approximately 38 years old and was 62.5% male, approximately 40% female. The study's findings and limits: Vaccination elicited immune responses in 80% to 95% of patients.

The CDR3 has 14 amino acids. V dropped 4 bases and J dropped 1; count of bases not matched to a gene: 5. CDR1 and CDR2 from the germline V gene are SQVTM and ANQGSEA. Documented time point: week 47, end of study. All doses held 300 ug of mutant IDH1 20-mer peptide, with topical imiquimod. The study gave patients eight vaccinations in weeks 1, 3, 5, 7, 11, 15, 19, 23. Donor diagnoses consisted of new WHO grade 3 or 4 IDH1-mutant, ATRX-lost astrocytomas. As to this clone: No antigen is known for it.

Libraries were prepared by immunoSEQ multiplex PCR; TCRdb keeps only in-frame clonotypes and omits some of them. Among fewer than 95,000 clones, 80% to 90% were seen once, and the ten largest hold about 5.7%. The chain recombines TRBV29-1 with TRBJ2-7; 9 nucleotides match TRBD1. The receptor was derived from a man aged 35 to 55 with glioma. The sample in question was PBMCs, obtained from a glioma patient whose treatment included an IDH1 peptide vaccine. CDR3 coding DNA: TGCAGCGTTGCCCTGACAGGGGGGTCCTACGAGCAGTACTTC. Translating gives CSVALTGGSYEQYF.